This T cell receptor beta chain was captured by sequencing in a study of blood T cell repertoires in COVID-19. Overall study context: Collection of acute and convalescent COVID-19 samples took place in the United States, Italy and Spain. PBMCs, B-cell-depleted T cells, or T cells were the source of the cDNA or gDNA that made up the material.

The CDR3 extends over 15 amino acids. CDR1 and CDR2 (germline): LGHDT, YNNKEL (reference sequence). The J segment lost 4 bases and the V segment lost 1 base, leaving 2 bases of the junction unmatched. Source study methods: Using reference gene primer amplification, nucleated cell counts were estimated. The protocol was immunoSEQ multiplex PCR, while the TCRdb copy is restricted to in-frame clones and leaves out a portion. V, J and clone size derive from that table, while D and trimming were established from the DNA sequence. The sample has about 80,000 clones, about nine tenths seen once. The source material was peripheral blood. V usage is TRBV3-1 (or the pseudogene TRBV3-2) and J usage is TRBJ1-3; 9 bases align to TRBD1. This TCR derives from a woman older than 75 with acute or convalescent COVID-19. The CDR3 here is CASSQGTGEGNTIYF. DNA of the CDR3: TGTGCCAGCAGCCAAGGGACAGGGGAAGGAAACACCATATATTTT.